The present entry profiles one TCR beta chain with its context. This same CDR3 is encoded by further DNA sequences in the sample. Only in-frame clones appear in the TCRdb table, and some are missing; sequencing was by immunoSEQ multiplex PCR. The data contain approximately 210,000 clones, more than 75% of them seen just once; the ten biggest clones take up 3.5% to 4.5%. The data stem from a study of blood T cell repertoires in COVID-19. Germline V gene sequence: CDR1 LGHDT, CDR2 YNNKEL (reference sequence). The CDR3 sequence is 12 residues long. With 6 bases removed from V and 7 bases from J, the gap between germline ends came to 10 bases.

The TCR originated in a man between 25 and 39 years old with acute COVID-19. Sequencing input: PBMCs or T cells enriched from blood (not recorded which). V usage is TRBV3-1 (or the pseudogene TRBV3-2) and J usage is TRBJ1-5; D perhaps matches TRBD1 (5 bases). CDR3 nucleotides: TGTGCCAGCAGTCGGGGGGAACAGCCCCAGCATTTT. Its translation: CASSRGEQPQHF.